This section outlines one T cell receptor beta chain sequence together with its context. These data are taken from a study of blood T cell repertoires in COVID-19. The protocol was immunoSEQ multiplex PCR, while the TCRdb copy is restricted to in-frame clones and leaves out a portion. The data hold about 180,000 clones, with approximately 85% observed a single time. Germline loops: CDR1 MDHEN, CDR2 SYDVKM. The CDR3 is made up of 15 amino acids. V lost 4 bases, J lost 5 bases, and 6 bases stayed unmatched. The V gene is TRBV28, the J gene TRBJ2-5, with TRBD2 matching 11 bases. This clonotype was obtained from a human donor with active or convalescent COVID-19. The donor label of this sample is uncertain. Sequenced sample: peripheral blood. Here the CDR3 DNA reads TGTGCCAGCAGTTCCCTAGCGGGAGGACAGGAGACCCAGTACTTC. Its protein product is CASSSLAGGQETQYF.